The rows below give T cell receptor beta chains drawn from one sample of a study of radiotherapy plus CTLA-4 blockade in lung cancer. TCRdb's table, derived via immunoSEQ multiplex PCR, lists solely in-frame clones and lacks some. The sample yields approximately 60,000 clones, around 77% seen once. The sample consisted of peripheral blood, taken from a patient treated with radiotherapy plus ipilimumab. Receptor source: a human donor with non-small cell lung cancer who had a complete response to radiotherapy plus ipilimumab. Each CDR3 is given with its conserved first and last residue. The D gene is left open where the match is weak. Clone size is not always given. Where it is, it says once, few, many or a class for expanded clones.

J gene,clone size,V gene,D gene,CDR3 DNA,CDR3 protein
TRBJ1-3,NA,TRBV10-1,NA,TGCGCCAGCAGTGAGTCGGTGGATCCTGGAAACACCATATATTTT,CASSESVDPGNTIYF
TRBJ2-5,NA,TRBV18,TRBD1,TGTGCCAGCCTCAGGGGGCTCCAAGAGACCCAGTACTTC,CASLRGLQETQYF
TRBJ2-3,few,TRBV7-2,NA,TGTGCCAGCAGCTTAGTAGGCAGGGGTCCAGATACGCAGTATTTT,CASSLVGRGPDTQYF
TRBJ2-1,NA,TRBV6-5,TRBD1,TGTGCCAGCAGTCTGGACAGACAGGGGGTCAATGAGCAGTTCTTC,CASSLDRQGVNEQFF
TRBJ1-1,NA,TRBV5-1,NA,TGCGCCAGCAGCTTGTTGGACAAAGACACTGAAGCTTTCTTT,CASSLLDKDTEAFF
TRBJ2-3,once,TRBV5-1,TRBD2,TGCGCCAGCAGTTTCTCACTAGCGGCCGACACAGATACGCAGTATTTT,CASSFSLAADTDTQYF
TRBJ2-1,NA,TRBV4-3,TRBD2,TGCGCCAGCAGCCAAGATTTTAGCGGGGGGGCGGATGAGCAGTTCTTC,CASSQDFSGGADEQFF
TRBJ1-6,NA,TRBV30,TRBD1,TGTGCCTGGAGCCAGGGACAGGGTGATTCACCCCTCCACTTT,CAWSQGQGDSPLHF
TRBJ1-5,NA,TRBV6-4,TRBD1,TGTGCCAGCAGTCCGGGGGGACAGGGAAACAATCAGCCCCAGCATTTT,CASSPGGQGNNQPQHF
TRBJ1-5,NA,TRBV9,NA,TGTGCCAGCAGCGTAGACGGAGGGCGGCCCCAGCATTTT,CASSVDGGRPQHF
TRBJ1-2,few,TRBV9,TRBD1,TGTGCCAGCAGCGATAGAATGGACAGGTCCTATGGCTACACCTTC,CASSDRMDRSYGYTF
TRBJ1-2,NA,TRBV9,NA,TGTGCCAGCAGCGTACTGGCCAGTAACTATGGCTACACCTTC,CASSVLASNYGYTF
TRBJ2-3,NA,TRBV7-8,NA,TGTGCCAGCAGCTTAGCGGTGGCCCCCACAGATACGCAGTATTTT,CASSLAVAPTDTQYF
TRBJ1-1,NA,TRBV30,NA,TGTGCCTGGGCGATAAGTAAGGCCACTGAAGCTTTCTTT,CAWAISKATEAFF
TRBJ2-3,NA,TRBV7-9,NA,TGTGCCAGCAGCGCCCCCGGGACGGTCACAGATACGCAGTATTTT,CASSAPGTVTDTQYF